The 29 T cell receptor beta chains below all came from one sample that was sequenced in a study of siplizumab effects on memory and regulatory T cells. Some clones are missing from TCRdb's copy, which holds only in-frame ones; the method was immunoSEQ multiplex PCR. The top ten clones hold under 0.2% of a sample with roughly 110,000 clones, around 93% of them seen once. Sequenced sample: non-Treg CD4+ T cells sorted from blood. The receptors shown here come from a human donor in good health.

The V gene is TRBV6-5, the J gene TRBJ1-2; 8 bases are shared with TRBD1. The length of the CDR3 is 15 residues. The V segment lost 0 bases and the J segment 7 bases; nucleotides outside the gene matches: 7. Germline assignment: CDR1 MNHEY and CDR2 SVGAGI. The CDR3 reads CASSYSNQGARGYTF. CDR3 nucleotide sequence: TGTGCCAGCAGTTACTCGAATCAGGGGGCGCGTGGCTACACCTTC.

CDR3 bases: TGTGCCTGGAGTCCGATGAACTCGCGAACAGATACGCAGTATTTT. This translates into CAWSPMNSRTDTQYF. The rearrangement uses TRBV30 and TRBJ2-3; unclear D gene. Germline CDR1 GTSNPN, CDR2 SVGIG (reference sequence). The ends were cut back, 2 bases at V and 3 bases at J, with 15 bases in the middle. The length of the CDR3 is 15 residues.

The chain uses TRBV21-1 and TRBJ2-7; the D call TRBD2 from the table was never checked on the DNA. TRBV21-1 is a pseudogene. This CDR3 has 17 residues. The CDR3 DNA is TGTGCCAGCAGCAAACCCCATTTCGCGGGGACCTTGTACGAGCAGTACTTC. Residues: CASSKPHFAGTLYEQYF.

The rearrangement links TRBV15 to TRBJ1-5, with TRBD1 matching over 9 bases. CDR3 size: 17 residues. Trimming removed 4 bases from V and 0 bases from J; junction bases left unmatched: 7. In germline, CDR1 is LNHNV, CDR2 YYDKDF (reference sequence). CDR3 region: CATSKDRGQYSNQPQHF. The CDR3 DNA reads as TGTGCCACCAGCAAGGACAGGGGACAATATAGCAATCAGCCCCAGCATTTT.

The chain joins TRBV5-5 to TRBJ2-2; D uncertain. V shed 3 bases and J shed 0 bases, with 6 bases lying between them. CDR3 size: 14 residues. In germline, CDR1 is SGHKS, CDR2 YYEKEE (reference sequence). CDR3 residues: CASSSAANTGELFF. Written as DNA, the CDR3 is TGTGCCAGCAGCTCGGCCGCGAACACCGGGGAGCTGTTTTTT. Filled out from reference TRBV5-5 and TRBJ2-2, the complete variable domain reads DAGVTQSPTHLIKTRGQQVTLRCSPISGHKSVSWYQQVLGQGPQFIFQYYEKEERGRGNFPDRFSARQFPNYSSELNVNALLLGDSALYLCASSSAANTGELFFGEGSRLTVL.

The CDR3: CASSQVLVSSYNEQFF. In nucleotides, the CDR3 is TGCGCCAGCAGCCAAGTCCTAGTTAGTTCCTACAATGAGCAGTTCTTC. The chain is built from TRBV4-3 and TRBJ2-1; unclear D gene. V was clipped by 1 base and J by 1 base, with 11 bases between them. CDR3 size: 16 residues. Germline assignment: CDR1 LGHNA and CDR2 YSLEER.

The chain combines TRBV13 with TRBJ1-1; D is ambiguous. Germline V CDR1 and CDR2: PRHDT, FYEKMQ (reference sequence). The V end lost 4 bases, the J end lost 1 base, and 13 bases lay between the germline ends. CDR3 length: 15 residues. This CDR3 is CASSSSSGPNTEAFF. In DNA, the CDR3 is TGTGCCAGCAGCTCGTCCTCCGGGCCGAACACTGAAGCTTTCTTT.

The CDR3 protein is CASSPRPIHSYEQYF. The CDR3 DNA reads as TGTGCCAGCAGCCCCCGTCCCATCCACTCCTACGAGCAGTACTTC. The chain uses TRBV7-9 and TRBJ2-7; D call uncertain. The CDR3 runs to 15 residues. The germline V gene encodes CDR1 SEHNR and CDR2 FQNEAQ (reference sequence). Trimming shortened V by 5 bases and J by 0 bases, and 14 bases separated the two germline ends.

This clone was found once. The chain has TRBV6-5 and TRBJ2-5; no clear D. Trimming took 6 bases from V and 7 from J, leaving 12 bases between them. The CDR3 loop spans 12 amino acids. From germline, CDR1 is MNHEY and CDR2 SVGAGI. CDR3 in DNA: TGTGCCAGCAGCGCCCTTGGTGGGACCCAGTACTTC. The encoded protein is CASSALGGTQYF.

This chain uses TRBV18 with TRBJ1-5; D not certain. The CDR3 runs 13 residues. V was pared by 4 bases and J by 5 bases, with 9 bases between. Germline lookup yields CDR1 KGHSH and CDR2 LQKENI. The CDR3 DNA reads TGTGCCAGCTCACTTGCGCGGGATCAGCCCCAGCATTTT. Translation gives CASSLARDQPQHF.

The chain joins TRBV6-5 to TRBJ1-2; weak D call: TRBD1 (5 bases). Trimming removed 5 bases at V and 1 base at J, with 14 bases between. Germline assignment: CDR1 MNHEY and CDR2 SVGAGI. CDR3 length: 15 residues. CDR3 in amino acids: CASSTPSGGNYGYTF. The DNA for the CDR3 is TGTGCCAGCAGTACACCATCGGGGGGTAACTATGGCTACACCTTC.

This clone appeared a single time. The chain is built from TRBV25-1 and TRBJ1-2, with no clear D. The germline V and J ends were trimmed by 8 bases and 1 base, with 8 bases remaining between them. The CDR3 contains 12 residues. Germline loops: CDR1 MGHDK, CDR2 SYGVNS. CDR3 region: CASSENNYGYTF. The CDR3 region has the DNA TGTGCCAGCTCGGAAAATAACTATGGCTACACCTTC.

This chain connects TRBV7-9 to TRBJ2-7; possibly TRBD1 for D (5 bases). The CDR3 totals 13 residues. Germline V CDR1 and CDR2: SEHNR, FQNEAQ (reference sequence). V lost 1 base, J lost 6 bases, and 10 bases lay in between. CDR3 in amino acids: CASSLGPQGEQYF. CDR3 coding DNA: TGTGCCAGCAGCTTAGGGCCGCAGGGCGAGCAGTACTTC. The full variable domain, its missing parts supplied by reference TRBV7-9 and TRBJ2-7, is DTGVSQNPRHKITKRGQNVTFRCDPISEHNRLYWYRQTLGQGPEFLTYFQNEAQLEKSRLLSDRFSAERPKGSFSTLEIQRTEQGDSAMYLCASSLGPQGEQYFGPGTRLTVT.

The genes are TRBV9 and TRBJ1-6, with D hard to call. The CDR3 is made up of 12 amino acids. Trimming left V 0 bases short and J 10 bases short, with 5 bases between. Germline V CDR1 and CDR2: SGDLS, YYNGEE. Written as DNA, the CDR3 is TGTGCCAGCAGCGTAGTTGGGTCACCCCTCCACTTT. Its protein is CASSVVGSPLHF.

CDR3 bases: TGTGCCAGCAGCGTAAGGGCAACGGGGGCCACATCTAGCACAGATACGCAGTATTTT. It specifies CASSVRATGATSSTDTQYF. This chain connects TRBV9 to TRBJ2-3; tentatively, D is TRBD1 or TRBD2 (6 bases each). This CDR3 region has 19 residues. V was pared by 1 base and J by 0 bases, with 21 bases between. CDR1 and CDR2 (germline): SGDLS, YYNGEE.

The CDR3 here is CASSFTVSRSYTF. The CDR3 coding sequence is TGTGCCAGCAGCTTTACCGTGAGTCGTAGCTACACCTTC. V is TRBV7-9 and J is TRBJ1-2; D is unresolved. CDR3 length: 13 residues. The germline V gene has CDR1 SEHNR and CDR2 FQNEAQ (reference sequence). Trimming shortened V by 3 bases and J by 9 bases, and 14 bases separated the two germline ends.

The CDR3 loop reads CASSSNLKQGLGTQETQYF. DNA for the CDR3: TGTGCCAGCAGCTCAAACCTTAAACAGGGTTTGGGGACCCAAGAGACCCAGTACTTC. This sequence joins TRBV11-2 and TRBJ2-5, with D tentatively TRBD1 (6 bases). Trimming left V 4 bases short and J 1 base short, with 25 bases between. Germline V gene lookup returns CDR1 SGHAT and CDR2 FQNNGV. The CDR3 consists of 19 residues.

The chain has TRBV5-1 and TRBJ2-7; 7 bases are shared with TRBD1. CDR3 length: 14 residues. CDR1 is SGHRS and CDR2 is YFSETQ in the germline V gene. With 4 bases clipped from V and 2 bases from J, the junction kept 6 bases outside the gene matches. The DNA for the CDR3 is TGCGCCAGCAGCAGGACAGGCCTAACCTACGAGCAGTACTTC. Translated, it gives CASSRTGLTYEQYF.

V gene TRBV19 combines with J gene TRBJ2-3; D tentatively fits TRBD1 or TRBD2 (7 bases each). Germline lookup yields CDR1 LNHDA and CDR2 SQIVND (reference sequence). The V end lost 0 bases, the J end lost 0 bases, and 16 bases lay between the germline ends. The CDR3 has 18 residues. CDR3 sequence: CASSIDQGRGGSTDTQYF. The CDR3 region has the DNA TGTGCCAGTAGTATAGACCAGGGCAGGGGGGGTAGCACAGATACGCAGTATTTT.

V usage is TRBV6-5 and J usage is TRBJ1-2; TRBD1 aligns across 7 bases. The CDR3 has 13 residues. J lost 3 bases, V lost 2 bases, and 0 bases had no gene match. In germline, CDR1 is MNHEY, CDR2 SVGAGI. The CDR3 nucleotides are TGTGCCAGCAGTTACGGGACAGACTATGGCTACACCTTC. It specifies CASSYGTDYGYTF.

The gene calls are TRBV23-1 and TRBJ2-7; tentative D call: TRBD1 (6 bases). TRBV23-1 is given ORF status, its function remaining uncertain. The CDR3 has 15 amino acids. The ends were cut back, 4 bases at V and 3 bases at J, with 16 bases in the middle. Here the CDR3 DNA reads TGCGCCAGCAGTCCGCGCAGGGGTCCCTTCTACGAGCAGTACTTC. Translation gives CASSPRRGPFYEQYF.

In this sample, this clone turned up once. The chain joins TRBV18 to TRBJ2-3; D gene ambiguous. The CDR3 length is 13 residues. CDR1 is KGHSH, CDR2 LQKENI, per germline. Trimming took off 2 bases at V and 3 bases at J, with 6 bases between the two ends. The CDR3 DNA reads TGTGCCAGCTCACCAGGGTTGACAGATACGCAGTATTTT. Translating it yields CASSPGLTDTQYF.

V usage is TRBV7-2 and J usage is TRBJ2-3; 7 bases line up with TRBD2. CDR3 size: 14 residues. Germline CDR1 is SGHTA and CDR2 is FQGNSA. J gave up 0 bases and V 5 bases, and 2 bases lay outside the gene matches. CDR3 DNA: TGTGCCAGCAGCCCGGGGGGAAGCACAGATACGCAGTATTTT. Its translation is CASSPGGSTDTQYF.

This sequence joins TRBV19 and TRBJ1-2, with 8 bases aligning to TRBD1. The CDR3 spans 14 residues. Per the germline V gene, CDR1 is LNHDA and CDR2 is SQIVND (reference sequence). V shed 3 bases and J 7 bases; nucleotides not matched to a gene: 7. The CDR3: CASSIPDRVGGYTF. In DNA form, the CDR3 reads TGTGCCAGTAGTATCCCGGACAGGGTGGGTGGCTACACCTTC.

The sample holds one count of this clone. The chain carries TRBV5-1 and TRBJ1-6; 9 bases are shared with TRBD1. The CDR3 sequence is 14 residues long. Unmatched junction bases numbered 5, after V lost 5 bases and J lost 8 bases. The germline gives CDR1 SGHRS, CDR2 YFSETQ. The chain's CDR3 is CASRPRTGDSPLHF. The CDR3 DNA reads TGCGCCAGCAGACCTAGGACAGGGGATTCACCCCTCCACTTT.

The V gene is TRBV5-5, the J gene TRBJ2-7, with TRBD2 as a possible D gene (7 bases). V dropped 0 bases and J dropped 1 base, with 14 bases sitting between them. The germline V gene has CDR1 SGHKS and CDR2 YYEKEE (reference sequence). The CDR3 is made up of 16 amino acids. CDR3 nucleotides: TGTGCCAGCAGCTTGGTCTCCGGGGGGCAATCCTACGAGCAGTACTTC. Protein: CASSLVSGGQSYEQYF.

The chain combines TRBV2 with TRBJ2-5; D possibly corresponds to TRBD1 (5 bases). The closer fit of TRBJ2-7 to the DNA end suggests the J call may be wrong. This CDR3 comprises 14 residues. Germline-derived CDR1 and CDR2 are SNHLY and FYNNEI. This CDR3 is CASTRQTQAYEQYF. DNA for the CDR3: TGTGCCAGCACCCGACAGACTCAAGCCTACGAGCAGTACTTC.

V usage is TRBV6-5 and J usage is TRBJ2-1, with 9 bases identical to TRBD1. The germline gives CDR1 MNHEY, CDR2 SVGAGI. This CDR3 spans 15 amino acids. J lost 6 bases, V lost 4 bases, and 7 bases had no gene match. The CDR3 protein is CASSFNRGPFNEQFF. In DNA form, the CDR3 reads TGTGCCAGCAGTTTTAACAGGGGGCCCTTCAATGAGCAGTTCTTC.

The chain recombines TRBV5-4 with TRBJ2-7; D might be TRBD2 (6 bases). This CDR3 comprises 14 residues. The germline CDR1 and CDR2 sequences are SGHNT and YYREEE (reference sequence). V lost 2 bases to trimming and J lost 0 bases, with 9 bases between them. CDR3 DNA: TGTGCCAGCAGCTTAGCGGGCCACTCCTACGAGCAGTACTTC. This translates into CASSLAGHSYEQYF.